This T cell receptor beta chain was sequenced during a study of beta chain features in type 1 diabetes. Germline V gives CDR1 SGDLS, CDR2 YYNGEE. The CDR3 is 18 amino acids. Trimming at V came to 4 bases and at J to 3 bases, leaving 14 bases not matched to a gene. Findings and caveats of the study: The study found that naive, central memory and Treg TCRB repertoires appeared more similar in patients than in healthy donors.

Concerning this clone: The antigen is not known.

The study reverse transcribed the entire isolated RNA, so it sequenced expressed TCRB transcripts. TCRdb's copy holds only in-frame clones and misses some; the assay was immunoSEQ multiplex PCR. The sample shows under 500,000 clones, over 25% of them seen only once. The sequenced material came from naive CD4+ T cells from blood. The J gene is TRBJ2-3, the V gene TRBV9; 10 bases are a match to TRBD2. The sequence was collected from a man younger than 35 in good health. This chain's CDR3 is CASSPRGAGGPGTDTQYF. As DNA, the CDR3 is TGTGCCAGCAGCCCCCGGGGAGCGGGAGGGCCCGGGACAGATACGCAGTATTTT.